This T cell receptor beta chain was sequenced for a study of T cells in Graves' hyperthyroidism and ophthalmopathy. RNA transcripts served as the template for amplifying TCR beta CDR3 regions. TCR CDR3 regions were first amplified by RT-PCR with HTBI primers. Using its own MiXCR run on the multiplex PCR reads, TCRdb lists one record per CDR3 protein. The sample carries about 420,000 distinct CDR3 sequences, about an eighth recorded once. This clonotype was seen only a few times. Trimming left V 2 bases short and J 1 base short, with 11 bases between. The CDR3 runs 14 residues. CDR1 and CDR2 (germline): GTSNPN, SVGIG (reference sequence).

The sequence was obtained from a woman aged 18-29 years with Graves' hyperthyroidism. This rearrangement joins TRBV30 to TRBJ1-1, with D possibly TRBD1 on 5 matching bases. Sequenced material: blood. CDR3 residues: CAWSSGGGNTEAFF. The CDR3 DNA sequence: TGTGCCTGGAGTTCCGGGGGGGGGAACACTGAAGCTTTCTTT.